This is a list of T cell receptor beta chains from one sample in a study of cytomegalovirus exposure and HLA in healthy donors. The assay was immunoSEQ multiplex PCR, and TCRdb's table has in-frame clones only and misses some. This sample yields 100,000 to 150,000 clones, of which about three quarters are seen a single time; around 2.1% belongs to the top ten. Sequenced sample: PBMCs. The receptors were gathered from a man aged 50 to 60 in good health and CMV-seronegative. Each CDR3 is given with its conserved first and last residue. The D gene is left open where the match is weak. The size entry is marked missing in some rows and otherwise reads once, few, many or a size class.

D gene	clone size	V gene	J gene	CDR3 DNA	CDR3 protein
NA	NA	TRBV30	TRBJ2-3	TGTGCCTGGAGTGTCCCAGGGGGCACAGATACGCAGTATTTT	CAWSVPGGTDTQYF
NA	NA	TRBV4-1	TRBJ2-6	TGCGCCAGCAGCCAAGGCAGCCAAAGGGGCTCTGGGGCCAACGTCCTGACTTTC	CASSQGSQRGSGANVLTF
NA	NA	TRBV25-1	TRBJ1-3	TGTGCCAGCAGTGAAGGAGTCAGAAACACCATATATTTT	CASSEGVRNTIYF
TRBD1	NA	TRBV5-1	TRBJ2-7	TGCGCCAGCAGCTTGGGGGACAGGAACCACGAGCAGTACTTC	CASSLGDRNHEQYF
NA	once	TRBV5-1	TRBJ1-1	TGCGCCAGCAGCTTATGGACGGGATCGGGCACTGAAGCTTTCTTT	CASSLWTGSGTEAFF
TRBD2	NA	TRBV5-1	TRBJ2-3	TGCGCCAGCAGCTTGGACTTAGCGGGGGGAGGCACAGATACGCAGTATTTT	CASSLDLAGGGTDTQYF
NA	NA	TRBV2	TRBJ2-5	TGTGCCAGCAGTGAGGAGGGGTCGGCAGAGACCCAGTACTTC	CASSEEGSAETQYF
TRBD2	NA	TRBV9	TRBJ2-2	TGTGCCAGCAGCCCCCCAGCGGGATATAACACCGGGGAGCTGTTTTTT	CASSPPAGYNTGELFF
TRBD1	few	TRBV30	TRBJ2-7	TGTGCCTGGAGGGGGGACAGGGGATACGAGCAGTACTTC	CAWRGDRGYEQYF
NA	NA	TRBV7-9	TRBJ1-2	TGTGCCAGCAGCTCCCAGGAGGCGGGGGGCTACACCTTC	CASSSQEAGGYTF
NA	NA	TRBV18	TRBJ2-3	TGTGCCAGCTCACCACGGGCAGGGTGGGCAGATACGCAGTATTTT	CASSPRAGWADTQYF
NA	NA	TRBV6-1	TRBJ2-5	TGTGCCAGCAGTGAATTGGGCGGGATAGAGACCCAGTACTTC	CASSELGGIETQYF
NA	NA	TRBV19	TRBJ2-5	TGTGCCAGTAGCCGCAGTGGGAGAGTAGGAGAGACCCAGTACTTC	CASSRSGRVGETQYF
NA	once	TRBV10-3	TRBJ2-2	TGTGCCATCAGTGAGACTGACACCGGGGAGCTGTTTTTT	CAISETDTGELFF